These 9 T cell receptor beta chains were all obtained from the same sample, sequenced in a study of beta chain features in type 1 diabetes. Expressed TCRB transcripts were sequenced after all isolated RNA was converted to cDNA. Data came from immunoSEQ multiplex PCR; TCRdb stores just in-frame clones and leaves some out. The profile covers around 330,000 clones, with 11% appearing a single time and roughly 0.014% taken by the ten largest. Sequenced input: naive CD4+ T cells from blood. The receptors shown here come from a woman in her thirties in good health.

V usage is TRBV5-1 and J usage is TRBJ1-4; 10 bases fit TRBD1. Germline loops: CDR1 SGHRS, CDR2 YFSETQ. V dropped 6 bases and J dropped 0; count of bases not matched to a gene: 8. This CDR3 contains 17 residues. The CDR3 is CASTTGTGEATNEKLFF. The CDR3 nucleotides are TGCGCCAGCACCACCGGGACAGGGGAAGCAACTAATGAAAAACTGTTTTTT.

For this clone: Other DNA sequences in this specimen translate into the identical CDR3. The V call is TRBV18, the J call TRBJ2-3, with a weak D call TRBD2 (6 bases). Germline V lookup: CDR1 KGHSH, CDR2 LQKENI. Deletions cut 3 bases from V and 5 bases from J, with 9 bases between. The CDR3 spans 13 residues. In nucleotides, the CDR3 is TGTGCCAGCTCACCCCCGGGAGAAGATACGCAGTATTTT. Encoded protein: CASSPPGEDTQYF. The whole variable domain, filled in from reference TRBV18 and TRBJ2-3, reads NAGVMQNPRHLVRRRGQEARLRCSPMKGHSHVYWYRQLPEEGLKFMVYLQKENIIDESGMPKERFSAEFPKEGPSILRIQQVVRGDSAAYFCASSPPGEDTQYFGPGTRLTVL.

In its sample, this clone was seen a few times. This chain uses TRBV23-1 with TRBJ1-2; perhaps TRBD1 as D (5 bases). TRBV23-1 falls under the ORF class, with uncertain function. The CDR3 totals 13 residues. The V and J ends lost 9 bases and 4 bases respectively, with 15 bases between them. CDR3 bases: TGCGCCAGGTGGGGGGAGGTTCTCTATGGCTACACCTTC. This sequence encodes CARWGEVLYGYTF.

This clone was found a few times. The chain recombines TRBV7-9 with TRBJ2-7; D is unclear. The V end lost 5 bases, the J end lost 3 bases, and 17 bases lay between the germline ends. CDR1 and CDR2 from the germline V gene are SEHNR and FQNEAQ (reference sequence). The CDR3 is 15 amino acids. The CDR3 DNA follows: TGTGCCAGCAGCCCACCGACGGCCTCTAGCTACGAGCAGTACTTC. Protein sequence: CASSPPTASSYEQYF. Using reference TRBV7-9 and TRBJ2-7 for the parts outside the CDR3, the full variable domain is DTGVSQNPRHKITKRGQNVTFRCDPISEHNRLYWYRQTLGQGPEFLTYFQNEAQLEKSRLLSDRFSAERPKGSFSTLEIQRTEQGDSAMYLCASSPPTASSYEQYFGPGTRLTVT.

This clone was picked up a small number of times. The CDR3 region has the DNA TGTGCCAGCAGTTCCCCAGGGGGCCTTGAGACCCAGTACTTC. It specifies CASSSPGGLETQYF. This sequence joins TRBV28 and TRBJ2-5; the match to TRBD1 covers 8 bases. CDR1 is MDHEN and CDR2 is SYDVKM in the germline V gene. The CDR3 is 14 amino acids. Trimming removed 4 bases from V and 5 bases from J; junction bases left unmatched: 6.

This chain joins TRBV5-1 and TRBJ2-1, with 11 nucleotides matching TRBD2. CDR1 and CDR2 from the germline V gene are SGHRS and YFSETQ. CDR3 length: 15 residues. V gave up 7 bases and J gave up 9 bases; unmatched junction bases: 12. The CDR3 region is CASGGTSGDLGEQFF. The CDR3 nucleotides are TGCGCCAGCGGAGGGACTAGCGGAGATTTGGGTGAGCAGTTCTTC. Supplemented by reference TRBV5-1 and TRBJ2-1, the full variable domain reads KAGVTQTPRYLIKTRGQQVTLSCSPISGHRSVSWYQQTPGQGLQFLFEYFSETQRNKGNFPGRFSGRQFSNSRSEMNVSTLELGDSALYLCASGGTSGDLGEQFFGPGTRLTVL.

This clone showed up just a few times. The rearrangement links TRBV7-9 to TRBJ1-1; 7 nucleotides agree with TRBD1. This CDR3 region has 15 residues. After removal of 5 bases from V and 4 bases from J, the junction contained 10 bases not matched to a gene. The germline V gene encodes CDR1 SEHNR and CDR2 FQNEAQ (reference sequence). DNA for the CDR3: TGTGCCAGCAGCCAAAGACAGGGTCGGAGCACTGAAGCTTTCTTT. It yields the protein CASSQRQGRSTEAFF. Looking up the rest from reference TRBV7-9 and TRBJ1-1 gives the full variable domain: DTGVSQNPRHKITKRGQNVTFRCDPISEHNRLYWYRQTLGQGPEFLTYFQNEAQLEKSRLLSDRFSAERPKGSFSTLEIQRTEQGDSAMYLCASSQRQGRSTEAFFGQGTRLTVV.

The chain links TRBV10-3 to TRBJ2-2; TRBD1 aligns across 9 bases. CDR3 length: 14 amino acids. Per the germline V gene, CDR1 is ENHRY and CDR2 is SYGVKD. The ends lost 6 bases at V and 6 bases at J; junction bases unmatched: 5. The CDR3 is CAIRRQGVAGELFF. In nucleotides, the CDR3 is TGTGCCATCAGGCGACAGGGGGTGGCCGGGGAGCTGTTTTTT.

Only a few counts were recorded for this clone. This chain connects TRBV7-2 to TRBJ2-3, with 7 bases identical to TRBD2. The CDR3 has 13 residues. Germline values: CDR1 SGHTA, CDR2 FQGNSA. Trimming at V came to 6 bases and at J to 6 bases, leaving 6 bases not matched to a gene. The CDR3 is CASRLTREDTQYF. The CDR3 bases are TGTGCCAGCAGACTCACGCGGGAGGATACGCAGTATTTT.